These 19 T cell receptor beta chains were all obtained from the same sample, sequenced in a study of cytomegalovirus exposure and HLA in healthy donors. The PCR used 60 Vbeta and 13 Jbeta primers. Sequenced by immunoSEQ multiplex PCR; TCRdb stores in-frame clones only, minus some. The sample lists about 120,000 clones; 81% were seen once. What was sequenced was PBMCs. The receptors shown here come from a woman aged 30 to 39 in good health and CMV-seronegative.

Only a few counts were recorded for this clone. The V gene is TRBV15, the J gene TRBJ2-1; TRBD2 matches at 8 bases. The CDR3 runs 16 residues. The J segment lost 7 bases and the V segment lost 0 bases, leaving 8 bases of the junction unmatched. Per the germline V gene, CDR1 is LNHNV and CDR2 is YYDKDF (reference sequence). The CDR3 DNA follows: TGTGCCACCAGCAGAGATCGGGAGGGGAATAGGAATGAGCAGTTCTTC. It encodes CATSRDREGNRNEQFF.

The chain carries TRBV27 and TRBJ1-4; 8 bases match TRBD1. This CDR3 is built from 13 residues. CDR1 and CDR2 (germline): MNHEY, SMNVEV (reference sequence). V was pared by 8 bases and J by 7 bases, with 6 bases of the junction left unmatched. CDR3 residues: CASRRQGSEKLFF. CDR3 sequence (DNA): TGTGCCAGCCGCCGACAGGGGAGTGAAAAACTGTTTTTT.

This chain connects TRBV7-9 to TRBJ2-4; the D gene is possibly TRBD2 (6 bases). V lost 2 bases and J 0 bases, leaving 11 bases between the germline ends. Per the germline V gene, CDR1 is SEHNR and CDR2 is FQNEAQ (reference sequence). The CDR3 runs 16 residues. The CDR3 is CASSLPGELAKNIQYF. The CDR3 region has the DNA TGTGCCAGCAGCTTACCGGGAGAACTAGCCAAAAACATTCAGTACTTC.

The chain combines TRBV7-6 with TRBJ2-3; 7 bases align to TRBD2. Per germline, CDR1 SGHVS and CDR2 FNYEAQ. The V gene end was trimmed by 1 base and the J gene end by 5 bases; junction bases not matched to a gene: 9. The CDR3 runs 16 residues. Here the CDR3 DNA reads TGTGCCAGCAGCTTAGGTGGGGCGGGAGTCGGAGATACGCAGTATTTT. This translates into CASSLGGAGVGDTQYF.

CDR3 protein: CASSLAPSRQGVYEQYF. CDR3 DNA sequence: TGTGCCAGCAGCTTAGCCCCCTCGAGACAGGGGGTTTACGAGCAGTACTTC. The V and J genes are TRBV11-2 and TRBJ2-7, with 9 bases identical to TRBD1. CDR1 and CDR2 (germline): SGHAT, FQNNGV. Trimming at V came to 1 base and at J to 4 bases, leaving 11 bases not matched to a gene. This CDR3 has 17 residues.

The chain is built from TRBV2 and TRBJ2-3; D gene unclear. V was clipped by 4 bases and J by 3 bases, with 8 bases between them. This CDR3 spans 13 amino acids. Germline CDR1 is SNHLY and CDR2 is FYNNEI. The CDR3 region has the DNA TGTGCCAGCAGTGTTGGCGGAACAGATACGCAGTATTTT. Protein sequence: CASSVGGTDTQYF.

This chain links TRBV7-9 with TRBJ1-3; D perhaps matches TRBD1 (5 bases). This CDR3 is built from 16 residues. Trimming cost V 5 bases and J 1 base, with 15 bases left between them. Germline CDR1 is SEHNR and CDR2 is FQNEAQ (reference sequence). The chain's CDR3 is CASSQVLGGSGNTIYF. CDR3 nucleotides: TGTGCCAGCAGCCAGGTCCTCGGGGGGTCTGGAAACACCATATATTTT.

V and J are TRBV4-2 and TRBJ2-5; D not resolved. The CDR3 is 15 amino acids. Germline CDR1 is LGHNA and CDR2 is YNFKEQ. The ends were cut back, 0 bases at V and 4 bases at J, with 12 bases in the middle. The CDR3, as DNA: TGTGCCAGCAGCCAAGATTTGGGTTCGGGAGAGACCCAGTACTTC. It yields the protein CASSQDLGSGETQYF.

The chain joins TRBV7-2 to TRBJ1-3, with D tentatively TRBD1 (5 bases). This CDR3 spans 14 amino acids. The germline V and J ends were trimmed by 1 base and 3 bases, with 7 bases remaining between them. The germline V gene encodes CDR1 SGHTA and CDR2 FQGNSA. CDR3 residues: CASSLGQIGNTIYF. CDR3 nucleotides: TGTGCCAGCAGCTTAGGACAGATTGGAAACACCATATATTTT.

The V and J genes are TRBV19 and TRBJ2-1, with 9 bases that match TRBD1. Per germline, CDR1 LNHDA and CDR2 SQIVND (reference sequence). V was pared by 4 bases and J by 3 bases, with 10 bases of the junction left unmatched. The CDR3 is made up of 17 amino acids. CDR3 sequence (DNA): TGTGCCAGTAGTACCCCGACAGGACAGGGGCACTACAATGAGCAGTTCTTC. Residues: CASSTPTGQGHYNEQFF.

With respect to this clone: The junction and the germline gene differ at one end; a read error may be behind it. V is TRBV2 and J is TRBJ2-2; a weak D match, TRBD2 (6 bases). The CDR3 sequence is 15 residues long. In germline, CDR1 is SNHLY, CDR2 FYNNEI. The chain's CDR3 is CASSEQLAGAGGLFF. The DNA for the CDR3 is TGTGCCAGCAGTGAACAACTAGCAGGAGCCGGGGGGCTGTTTTTT.

The gene calls are TRBV7-9 and TRBJ2-3; 12 positions agree with TRBD2. V was pared by 6 bases and J by 4 bases, with 14 bases of the junction left unmatched. Germline V CDR1 and CDR2: SEHNR, FQNEAQ (reference sequence). The CDR3 has 18 amino acids. The CDR3 protein is CASRTASGRASRADTQYF. CDR3 sequence (DNA): TGTGCCAGCAGAACTGCTAGCGGGAGGGCCTCTCGTGCAGATACGCAGTATTTT. Drawing the rest from reference TRBV7-9 and TRBJ2-3, the complete variable domain is DTGVSQNPRHKITKRGQNVTFRCDPISEHNRLYWYRQTLGQGPEFLTYFQNEAQLEKSRLLSDRFSAERPKGSFSTLEIQRTEQGDSAMYLCASRTASGRASRADTQYFGPGTRLTVL.

Remarks on this clone: The sample has other DNA sequences that encode this CDR3 too. The chain has TRBV7-2 and TRBJ1-1, with a weak D call TRBD1 (5 bases). Germline CDR1 is SGHTA and CDR2 is FQGNSA. This CDR3 is built from 13 residues. V was cut by 4 bases and J by 2 bases, with 8 bases left in between. For the CDR3, the DNA is TGTGCCAGCAGCTATGACAGAAACACTGAAGCTTTCTTT. It encodes CASSYDRNTEAFF.

V is TRBV5-4 and J is TRBJ2-4, with 8 bases matching TRBD2. The junction had 3 bases not matched to a gene; V was cut back by 4 bases and J by 0 bases. CDR3 size: 15 residues. Germline CDR1 is SGHNT and CDR2 is YYREEE (reference sequence). The CDR3 sequence: CASSPAGGAKNIQYF. CDR3 sequence (DNA): TGTGCCAGCAGCCCGGCGGGGGGAGCCAAAAACATTCAGTACTTC.

The chain uses TRBV25-1 and TRBJ2-1, with 14 bases identical to TRBD2. After removal of 5 bases from V and 9 bases from J, the junction contained 9 bases not matched to a gene. Germline CDR1 MGHDK, CDR2 SYGVNS. CDR3 size: 16 residues. The DNA of the CDR3 is TGTGCCAGCAGTCCGCAGGGACTAGCGGGAGTAGTTGAGCAGTTCTTC. Its translation is CASSPQGLAGVVEQFF.

The chain couples TRBV29-1 to TRBJ2-3; D perhaps matches TRBD1 (6 bases). Germline V gene lookup returns CDR1 SQVTM and CDR2 ANQGSEA. With 8 bases removed from V and 0 bases from J, the gap between germline ends came to 15 bases. The CDR3 is 14 residues long. Written as DNA, the CDR3 is TGCAGCTCCCAAAACAGGGATAGCACAGATACGCAGTATTTT. Encoded protein: CSSQNRDSTDTQYF.

This chain uses TRBV30 with TRBJ2-3; 9 bases align to TRBD2. Per the germline V gene, CDR1 is GTSNPN and CDR2 is SVGIG (reference sequence). J was trimmed by 4 bases and V by 2 bases; bases with no gene match: 4. CDR3 length: 14 amino acids. This CDR3 is CAWSLAGAPDTQYF. CDR3 DNA sequence: TGTGCCTGGAGTTTAGCGGGAGCCCCAGATACGCAGTATTTT.

This clone turned up a few times. This chain joins TRBV27 and TRBJ2-7; possible D gene TRBD1, 7 bases. Trimming left V 4 bases short and J 2 bases short, with 18 bases between. Germline V lookup: CDR1 MNHEY, CDR2 SMNVEV (reference sequence). This CDR3 region has 16 residues. CDR3 sequence (DNA): TGTGCCAGCAGTTACACCGGACTCAGGGGGGCCTACGAGCAGTACTTC. This sequence encodes CASSYTGLRGAYEQYF.

V usage is TRBV5-1 and J usage is TRBJ1-1; no clear D gene. This CDR3 spans 14 amino acids. Trimming took 4 bases from V and 4 from J, leaving 14 bases between them. Germline V CDR1 and CDR2: SGHRS, YFSETQ. CDR3 loop: CASSLNYLGTEAFF. Here the CDR3 DNA reads TGCGCCAGCAGCCTGAACTATTTGGGCACTGAAGCTTTCTTT.